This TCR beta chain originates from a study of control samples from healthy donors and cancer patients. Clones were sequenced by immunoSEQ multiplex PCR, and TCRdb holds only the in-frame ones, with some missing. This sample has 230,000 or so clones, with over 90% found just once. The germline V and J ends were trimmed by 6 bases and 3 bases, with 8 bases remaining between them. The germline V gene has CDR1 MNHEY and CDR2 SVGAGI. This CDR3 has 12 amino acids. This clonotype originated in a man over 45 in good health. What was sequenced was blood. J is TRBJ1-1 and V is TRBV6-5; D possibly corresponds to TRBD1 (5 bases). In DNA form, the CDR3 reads TGTGCCAGCAGAGCAGGGTACACTGAAGCTTTCTTT. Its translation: CASRAGYTEAFF.